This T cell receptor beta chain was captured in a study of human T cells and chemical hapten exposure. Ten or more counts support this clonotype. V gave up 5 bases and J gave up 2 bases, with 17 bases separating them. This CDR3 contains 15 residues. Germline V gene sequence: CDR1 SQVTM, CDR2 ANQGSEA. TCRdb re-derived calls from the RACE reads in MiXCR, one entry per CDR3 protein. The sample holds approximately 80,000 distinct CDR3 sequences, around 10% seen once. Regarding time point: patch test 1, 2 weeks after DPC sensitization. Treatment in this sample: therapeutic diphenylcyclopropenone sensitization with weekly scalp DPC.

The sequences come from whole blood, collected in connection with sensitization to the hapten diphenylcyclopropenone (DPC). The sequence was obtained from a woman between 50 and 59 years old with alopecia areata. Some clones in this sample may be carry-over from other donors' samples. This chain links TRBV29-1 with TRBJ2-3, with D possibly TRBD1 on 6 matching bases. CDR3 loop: CSVKDSARLTDTQYF. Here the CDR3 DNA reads TGCAGCGTTAAGGACAGTGCCCGACTCACAGATACGCAGTATTTT.